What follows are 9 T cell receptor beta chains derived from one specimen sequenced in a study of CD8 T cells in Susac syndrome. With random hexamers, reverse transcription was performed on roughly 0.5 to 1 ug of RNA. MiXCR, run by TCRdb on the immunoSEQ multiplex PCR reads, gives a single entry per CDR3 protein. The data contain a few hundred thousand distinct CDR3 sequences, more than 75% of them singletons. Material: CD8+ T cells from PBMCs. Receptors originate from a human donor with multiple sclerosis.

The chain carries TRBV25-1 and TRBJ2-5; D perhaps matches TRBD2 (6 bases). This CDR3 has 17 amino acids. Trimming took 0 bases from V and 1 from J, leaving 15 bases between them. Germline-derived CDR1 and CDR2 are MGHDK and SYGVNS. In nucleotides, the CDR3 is TGTGCCAGCAGTGAATATAGTGGCGAGCGGGCCCAAGAGACCCAGTACTTC. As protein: CASSEYSGERAQETQYF.

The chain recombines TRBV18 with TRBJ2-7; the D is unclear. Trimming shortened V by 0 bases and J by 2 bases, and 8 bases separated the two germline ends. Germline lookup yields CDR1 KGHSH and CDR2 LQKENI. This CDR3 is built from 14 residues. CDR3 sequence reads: CASSPPLRTYEQYF. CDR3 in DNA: TGTGCCAGCTCACCACCGTTACGGACCTACGAGCAGTACTTC.

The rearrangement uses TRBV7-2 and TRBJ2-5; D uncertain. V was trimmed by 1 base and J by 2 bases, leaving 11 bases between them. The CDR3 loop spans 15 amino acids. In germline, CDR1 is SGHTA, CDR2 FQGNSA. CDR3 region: CASSLGLPPQETQYF. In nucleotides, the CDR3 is TGTGCCAGCAGCTTAGGCCTACCCCCTCAAGAGACCCAGTACTTC.

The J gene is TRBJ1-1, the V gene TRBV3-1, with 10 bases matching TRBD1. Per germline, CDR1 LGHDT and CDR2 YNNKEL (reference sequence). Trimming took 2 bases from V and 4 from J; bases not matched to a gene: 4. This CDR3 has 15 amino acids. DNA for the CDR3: TGTGCCAGCAGCCAACCCGGGACAGGGGTCACTGAAGCTTTCTTT. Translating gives CASSQPGTGVTEAFF.

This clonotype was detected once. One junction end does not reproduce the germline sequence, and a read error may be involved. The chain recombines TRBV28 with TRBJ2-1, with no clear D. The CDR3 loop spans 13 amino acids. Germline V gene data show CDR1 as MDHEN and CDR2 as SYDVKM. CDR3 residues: CASTLALLNEQFF. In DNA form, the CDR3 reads TGTGCCAGCACTTTAGCCCTCCTAAATGAGCAGTTCTTC. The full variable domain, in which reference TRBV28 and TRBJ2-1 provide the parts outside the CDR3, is DVKVTQSSRYLVKRTGEKVFLECVQDMDHENMFWYRQDPGLGLRLIYFSYDVKMKEKGDIPEGYSVSREKKERFSLILESASTNQTSMYLCASTLALLNEQFFGPGTRLTVL.

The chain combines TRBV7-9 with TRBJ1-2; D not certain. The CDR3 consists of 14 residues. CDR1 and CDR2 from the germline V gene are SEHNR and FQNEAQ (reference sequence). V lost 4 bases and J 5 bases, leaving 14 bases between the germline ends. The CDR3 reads CASSSSAALYGYTF. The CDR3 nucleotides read TGTGCCAGCAGCTCCTCCGCAGCCCTATATGGCTACACCTTC.

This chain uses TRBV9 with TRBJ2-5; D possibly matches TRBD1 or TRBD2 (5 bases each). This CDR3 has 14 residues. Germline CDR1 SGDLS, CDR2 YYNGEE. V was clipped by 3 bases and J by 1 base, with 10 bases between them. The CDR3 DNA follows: TGTGCCAGCAGCGCGTCCGGGACCCAAGAGACCCAGTACTTC. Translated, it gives CASSASGTQETQYF.

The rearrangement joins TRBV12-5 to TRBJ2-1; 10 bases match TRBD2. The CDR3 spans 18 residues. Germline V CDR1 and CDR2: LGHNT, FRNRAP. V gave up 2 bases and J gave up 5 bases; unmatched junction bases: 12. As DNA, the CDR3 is TGTGCTAGTGGTTTGCGGGGGGGTACTAGCGGGATGAACAATGAGCAGTTCTTC. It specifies CASGLRGGTSGMNNEQFF.

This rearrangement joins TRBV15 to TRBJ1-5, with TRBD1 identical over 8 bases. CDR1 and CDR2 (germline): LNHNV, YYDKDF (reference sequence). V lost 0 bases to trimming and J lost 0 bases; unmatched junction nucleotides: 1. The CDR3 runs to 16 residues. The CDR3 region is CATSRDRGHSNQPQHF. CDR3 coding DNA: TGTGCCACCAGCAGAGACAGGGGGCATAGCAATCAGCCCCAGCATTTT.